Each of the 7 T cell receptor beta chains below was sequenced from the same sample in a study of T cells in Graves' hyperthyroidism and ophthalmopathy. Amplification of TCR beta CDR3 regions used RNA as the template. The TCR CDR3 was amplified in a first-round RT-PCR using the HTBI primer set. TCRdb reprocessed the multiplex PCR reads via MiXCR and lists one record per CDR3 protein. Altogether 400,000 to 550,000 distinct CDR3 sequences are present, over 13% being singletons, with the ten largest covering about a sixth. Sequenced: blood. The receptors stem from a woman younger than 30 with Graves' hyperthyroidism.

The table lists this clonotype with a few counts. The chain couples TRBV5-8 to TRBJ2-3; unclear D gene. The V and J ends lost 3 bases and 10 bases respectively, with 9 bases between them. Looked up from germline, CDR1 is SGHTS and CDR2 is YDEGEE. The CDR3 length is 11 residues. The CDR3 loop reads CASSSSRSQYF. The DNA of the CDR3 is TGTGCCAGCAGCTCGAGCCGGTCGCAGTATTTT.

Ten or more counts support this clonotype. This sequence joins TRBV29-1 and TRBJ2-3; 12 bases match TRBD2. The germline CDR1 and CDR2 sequences are SQVTM and ANQGSEA. The CDR3 length is 16 residues. With 2 bases clipped from V and 0 bases from J, the junction kept 3 bases outside the gene matches. The CDR3: CSVEFLAGGSTDTQYF. The DNA of the CDR3 is TGCAGCGTTGAATTTCTAGCGGGAGGGAGCACAGATACGCAGTATTTT.

This clonotype was seen ten or more times. The chain recombines TRBV10-3 with TRBJ1-2; D perhaps matches TRBD1 (5 bases). Germline V CDR1 and CDR2: ENHRY, SYGVKD. V was pared by 3 bases and J by 4 bases, with 15 bases between. There are 15 residues in the CDR3. The CDR3 nucleotides are TGTGCCATCAGTGAAGGGCAGGGTGGGAGCTATGGCTACACCTTC. Protein: CAISEGQGGSYGYTF.

The sample holds many counts of this clonotype. This chain links TRBV9 with TRBJ2-3, with D perhaps TRBD1 or TRBD2 (5 bases each). Germline CDR1 is SGDLS and CDR2 is YYNGEE. CDR3 size: 15 residues. Trimming took 3 bases from V and 0 from J, leaving 11 bases between them. The CDR3 region is CASSARDGSTDTQYF. In DNA form, the CDR3 reads TGTGCCAGCAGCGCCCGGGACGGGAGCACAGATACGCAGTATTTT.

The genes are TRBV2 and TRBJ1-1; D unclear. This CDR3 contains 16 residues. The germline V gene encodes CDR1 SNHLY and CDR2 FYNNEI. V lost 1 base and J 4 bases, leaving 16 bases between the germline ends. In DNA, the CDR3 is TGTGCCAGCAGTGAAGTATGGCCAGTCGGCTCCACTGAAGCTTTCTTT. It specifies CASSEVWPVGSTEAFF. The full variable domain, its missing parts supplied by reference TRBV2 and TRBJ1-1, is EPEVTQTPSHQVTQMGQEVILRCVPISNHLYFYWYRQILGQKVEFLVSFYNNEISEKSEIFDDQFSVERPDGSNFTLKIRSTKLEDSAMYFCASSEVWPVGSTEAFFGQGTRLTVV.

The rearrangement joins TRBV30 to TRBJ1-5; possibly TRBD1 for D (5 bases). The CDR3 covers 13 residues. Trimming cost V 2 bases and J 4 bases, with 9 bases left between them. Germline V gene data show CDR1 as GTSNPN and CDR2 as SVGIG (reference sequence). CDR3 sequence (DNA): TGTGCCTGGAGTTCGGGGGGAAATCAGCCCCAGCATTTT. It specifies CAWSSGGNQPQHF.

At least ten counts were recorded for this clonotype. The chain is built from TRBV30 and TRBJ1-2; a weak D match, TRBD1 (5 bases). Per the germline V gene, CDR1 is GTSNPN and CDR2 is SVGIG (reference sequence). Deletions cut 0 bases from V and 5 bases from J, with 7 bases between. This CDR3 has 12 residues. The CDR3 protein is CAWSVTGYGYTF. The CDR3 DNA sequence: TGTGCCTGGAGTGTAACAGGATATGGCTACACCTTC.